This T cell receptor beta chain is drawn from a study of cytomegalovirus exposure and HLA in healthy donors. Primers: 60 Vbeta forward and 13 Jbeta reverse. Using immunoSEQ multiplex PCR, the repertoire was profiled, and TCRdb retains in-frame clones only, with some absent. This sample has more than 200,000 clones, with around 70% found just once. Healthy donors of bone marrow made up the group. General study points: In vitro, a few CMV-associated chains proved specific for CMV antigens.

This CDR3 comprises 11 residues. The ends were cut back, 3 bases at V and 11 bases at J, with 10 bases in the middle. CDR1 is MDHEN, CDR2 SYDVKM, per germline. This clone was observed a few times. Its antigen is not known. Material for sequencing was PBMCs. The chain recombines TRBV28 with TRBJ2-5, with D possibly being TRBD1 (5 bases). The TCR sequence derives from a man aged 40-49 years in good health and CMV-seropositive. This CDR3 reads CASSLGLQQYF. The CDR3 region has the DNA TGTGCCAGCAGTTTGGGGCTCCAGCAGTACTTC.